The 2 T cell receptor beta chains below come from one sample, sequenced in a study of CD8 T cells in ankylosing spondylitis. TCRdb re-derived calls from the 5' RACE reads in MiXCR, one entry per CDR3 protein. This table holds 220,000 or so distinct CDR3 sequences, about 10% found once. The sequencing input was blood, either unsorted or a sorted T cell fraction (not recorded which). Receptor source: a male donor with ankylosing spondylitis or in good health (not recorded which).

This clonotype was observed many times. V gene TRBV7-9 combines with J gene TRBJ1-3; 7 bases fit TRBD1. Per the germline V gene, CDR1 is SEHNR and CDR2 is FQNEAQ (reference sequence). V shed 5 bases and J 2 bases; nucleotides not matched to a gene: 9. This CDR3 contains 16 residues. The CDR3 sequence: CASSISKTGTGNTIYF. The CDR3 bases are TGTGCCAGCAGCATCTCTAAGACAGGGACTGGAAACACCATATATTTT.

This clonotype occurred a few times. The V call is TRBV14, the J call TRBJ1-1; D is unresolved. The length of the CDR3 is 13 residues. CDR1 is SGHDN and CDR2 is FVKESK in the germline V gene. Trimming pared 0 bases from V and 0 bases from J, leaving 2 bases between. The CDR3 here is CASSQELNTEAFF. The DNA for the CDR3 is TGTGCCAGCAGCCAAGAGCTGAACACTGAAGCTTTCTTT.